The clone carrying this T cell receptor beta chain was recorded a few times. The antigen remains unidentified. This sample was included in a study of cytomegalovirus exposure and HLA in healthy donors. Looking at the study overall: Earlier, 90 million to 140 million unique TCR beta sequences were recovered from 170 million or so T cells by an analysis. Overall study results and limits: Cytomegalovirus association was assigned to more than 150 TCR beta chains. For TCR beta chains, V- and J-gene trimming was later linked to a missense DCLRE1C variant.

The PCR was carried out with 60 Vbeta primers and 13 Jbeta primers. Sequencing was performed with immunoSEQ multiplex PCR; in TCRdb, only in-frame clones are kept and a portion is missing. The sample has about 200,000 clones, approximately 85% seen once; the top ten hold around 1.6%. CDR3 length equals 12 residues. CDR1 and CDR2 from the germline V gene are SQVTM and ANQGSEA. Trimming took 4 bases from V and 6 from J, leaving 9 bases between them. The sequence was collected from a girl aged 10 to 17 in good health and CMV-seropositive. Material: PBMCs. This chain uses TRBV29-1 with TRBJ2-2, with a weak D call TRBD2 (5 bases). The CDR3 reads CSVVRGSGELFF. The CDR3 DNA reads as TGCAGCGTTGTTCGGGGATCCGGGGAGCTGTTTTTT.